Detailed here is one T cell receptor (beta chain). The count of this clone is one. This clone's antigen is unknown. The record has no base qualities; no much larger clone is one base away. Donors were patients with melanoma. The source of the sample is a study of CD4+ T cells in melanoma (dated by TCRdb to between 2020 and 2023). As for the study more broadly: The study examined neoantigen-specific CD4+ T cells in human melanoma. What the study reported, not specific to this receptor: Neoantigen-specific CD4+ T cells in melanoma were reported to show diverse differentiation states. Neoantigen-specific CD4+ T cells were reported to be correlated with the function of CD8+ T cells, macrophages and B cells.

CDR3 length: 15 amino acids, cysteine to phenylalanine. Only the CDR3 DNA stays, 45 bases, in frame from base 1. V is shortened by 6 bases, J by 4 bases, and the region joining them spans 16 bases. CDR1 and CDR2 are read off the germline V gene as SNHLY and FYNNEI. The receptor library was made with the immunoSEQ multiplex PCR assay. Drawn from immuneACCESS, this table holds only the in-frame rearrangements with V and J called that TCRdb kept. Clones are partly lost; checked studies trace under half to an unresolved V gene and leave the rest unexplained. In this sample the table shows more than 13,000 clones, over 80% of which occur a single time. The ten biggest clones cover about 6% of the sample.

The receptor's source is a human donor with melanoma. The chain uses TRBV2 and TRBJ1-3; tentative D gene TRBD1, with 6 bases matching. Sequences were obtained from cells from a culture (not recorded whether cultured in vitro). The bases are TGTGCCAGCAGGGCACAGGGAACTGTCGGAAACACCATATATTTT. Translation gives CASRAQGTVGNTIYF.